The 14 T cell receptor beta chains presented below share a single source sample, sequenced in a study of T cell changes during pregnancy in multiple sclerosis. Libraries were prepared by immunoSEQ multiplex PCR; TCRdb keeps only in-frame clonotypes and omits some of them. The sample lists around 45,000 clones, about 93% occurring once. Sample: CD4+ T cells from peripheral blood mononuclear cells, taken before pregnancy. These receptor sequences come from a female donor with multiple sclerosis, enrolled in a pregnancy study.

J is TRBJ1-2 and V is TRBV6-1; D gene unclear. V was pared by 6 bases and J by 5 bases, with 19 bases between. The length of the CDR3 is 15 residues. Germline assignment: CDR1 MNHNS and CDR2 SASEGT. The CDR3 loop is CASRVDIGLPYGYTF. CDR3 bases: TGTGCCAGCAGAGTTGACATAGGCCTTCCTTATGGCTACACCTTC.

This chain joins TRBV5-1 and TRBJ1-1; 8 positions agree with TRBD1. In germline, CDR1 is SGHRS, CDR2 YFSETQ. V dropped 4 bases and J dropped 3; count of bases not matched to a gene: 5. CDR3 length: 14 amino acids. The CDR3 region has the DNA TGCGCCAGCAGCGTTAGACAGGGGCACACTGAAGCTTTCTTT. Translated, it gives CASSVRQGHTEAFF.

The chain carries TRBV7-3 and TRBJ2-2; TRBD1 agrees at 9 bases. The V segment lost 1 base and the J segment 2 bases; nucleotides outside the gene matches: 5. Germline V gene lookup returns CDR1 SGHTA and CDR2 FQGTGA. The CDR3 covers 17 residues. The CDR3 coding sequence is TGTGCCAGCAGCTTAAACGGGGACAGGGCTAACACCGGGGAGCTGTTTTTT. Translating gives CASSLNGDRANTGELFF.

The chain has TRBV6-1 and TRBJ2-5; the D gene is possibly TRBD1 (6 bases). Germline V gene lookup returns CDR1 MNHNS and CDR2 SASEGT. V was trimmed by 2 bases and J by 1 base, leaving 11 bases between them. The CDR3 loop spans 15 amino acids. The CDR3 region has the DNA TGTGCCAGCAGTGAAAACAGGGCATTCCAAGAGACCCAGTACTTC. Amino acids: CASSENRAFQETQYF.

This clone was counted once. The V and J genes are TRBV18 and TRBJ2-5; maybe TRBD1 (6 bases). The CDR3 sequence is 15 residues long. V shed 2 bases and J shed 3 bases, with 13 bases lying between them. Looked up from germline, CDR1 is KGHSH and CDR2 is LQKENI. CDR3 sequence: CASSPEGRGEETQYF. CDR3 sequence (DNA): TGTGCCAGCTCACCAGAGGGCAGGGGAGAAGAGACCCAGTACTTC.

The gene calls are TRBV5-1 and TRBJ1-5; D may be TRBD1 (5 bases). V lost 5 bases and J 3 bases, leaving 12 bases between the germline ends. CDR1 and CDR2 (germline): SGHRS, YFSETQ. This CDR3 contains 14 residues. The CDR3 coding sequence is TGCGCCAGCAGTCCTGACAGTCCCAATCAGCCCCAGCATTTT. Its translation: CASSPDSPNQPQHF.

The chain combines TRBV7-9 with TRBJ2-7, with 15 bases fitting TRBD2. Per germline, CDR1 SEHNR and CDR2 FQNEAQ (reference sequence). After removal of 8 bases from V and 4 bases from J, the junction contained 12 bases not matched to a gene. The CDR3 extends over 17 amino acids. CDR3 nucleotide sequence: TGTGCCAGCCAGAGGGGGACTAGCGGGAGGCCGCGATACGAGCAGTACTTC. Translated, it gives CASQRGTSGRPRYEQYF.

This rearrangement joins TRBV25-1 to TRBJ2-5, with D perhaps TRBD1 (5 bases). In germline, CDR1 is MGHDK, CDR2 SYGVNS. The CDR3 is 16 residues long. The V gene lost 0 bases and the J gene lost 7 bases, with 18 bases spanning the gap. Here the CDR3 DNA reads TGTGCCAGCAGTGAATATGGTCAGGTGCTTAGGGGGACCCAGTACTTC. Its translation is CASSEYGQVLRGTQYF.

The chain joins TRBV7-9 to TRBJ2-1, with TRBD1 identical over 7 bases. The CDR3 has 15 amino acids. The germline V gene has CDR1 SEHNR and CDR2 FQNEAQ (reference sequence). After removal of 2 bases from V and 7 bases from J, the junction contained 8 bases not matched to a gene. CDR3 coding DNA: TGTGCCAGCAGCTTAAGAGGACAGGCCTCAAATGAGCAGTTCTTC. As protein: CASSLRGQASNEQFF.

The V and J genes are TRBV11-2 and TRBJ2-2; D gene uncertain. The CDR3 runs to 13 residues. V dropped 2 bases and J dropped 5 bases, with 6 bases sitting between them. From germline, CDR1 is SGHAT and CDR2 FQNNGV. CDR3 sequence (DNA): TGTGCCAGCAGCTTAATCGGGACCGGGGAGCTGTTTTTT. The encoded protein is CASSLIGTGELFF.

The CDR3 DNA is TGTGCCTGGAGCACTGACAGGGCCAATAGCAATCAGCCCCAGCATTTT. It yields the protein CAWSTDRANSNQPQHF. The chain is built from TRBV30 and TRBJ1-5; 7 bases align to TRBD1. CDR3 length: 16 residues. The V gene's germline CDR1 is GTSNPN and CDR2 SVGIG (reference sequence). With 3 bases clipped from V and 0 bases from J, the junction kept 8 bases outside the gene matches.

The chain links TRBV5-4 to TRBJ2-7, with TRBD1 matching over 7 bases. Germline CDR1 and CDR2: SGHNT and YYREEE (reference sequence). The CDR3 has 14 residues. V lost 2 bases and J lost 1; bases outside the gene matches: 3. Here the CDR3 DNA reads TGTGCCAGCAGCTTAGGCAGGGGGTCCTACGAGCAGTACTTC. Protein: CASSLGRGSYEQYF.

This chain uses TRBV7-2 with TRBJ1-2, with D perhaps TRBD1 (6 bases). Germline lookup yields CDR1 SGHTA and CDR2 FQGNSA. The germline V and J ends were trimmed by 2 bases and 2 bases, with 9 bases remaining between them. The CDR3 sequence is 14 residues long. DNA of the CDR3: TGTGCCAGCAGCTTAACCCAGGGGAACTATGGCTACACCTTC. It specifies CASSLTQGNYGYTF.

The chain joins TRBV5-4 to TRBJ1-4, with D perhaps TRBD1 (5 bases). The V gene's germline CDR1 is SGHNT and CDR2 YYREEE (reference sequence). CDR3 length: 19 amino acids. Trimming removed 5 bases from V and 0 bases from J, with 23 bases in between. The CDR3 DNA reads TGTGCCAGCAGTTTGTCCCATGGGCAGGGAATAGCAACTAATGAAAAACTGTTTTTT. This codes for CASSLSHGQGIATNEKLFF.